These T cell receptor beta chains were read from a single sample in a study of graft-versus-host responses after intestinal transplantation. Sequencing used immunoSEQ multiplex PCR; TCRdb keeps in-frame clones, though not all of them. The sample lists about 99,000 clones, roughly 93% occurring once. These receptors have no identified antigens. Source: unstimulated CD8+ T cells sorted from spleen or lymph node cells, taken before intestinal transplant. These TCRs come from a human donor who received an intestinal transplant. CDR3s include the opening cysteine and the closing phenylalanine or tryptophan. Each record gives: V gene, J gene, clone size, D gene, CDR3 DNA, CDR3 protein. The D gene is left open where the match is weak. Not every row has a clone size; where given, it reads once, few, many or a size class.

TRBV6-5	TRBJ2-3	.	.	TGTGCCAGCAGAGAGACTGCCAAAGATACGCAGTATTTT	CASRETAKDTQYF
TRBV27	TRBJ2-5	.	.	TGTGCCACCGGGCCGGGTCATAAAGCGGAGACCCAGTACTTC	CATGPGHKAETQYF
TRBV27	TRBJ2-1	.	TRBD1	TGTGCCAGCAGTTTTTCCGGGACAGGGAGTACTGAGCAGTTCTTC	CASSFSGTGSTEQFF
TRBV20-1	TRBJ2-7	.	.	TGCAGTGCTAGAGATAACAAAGAGCAGTACTTC	CSARDNKEQYF
TRBV10-3	TRBJ2-7	few	TRBD1	TGTGCCATCAATGGACAGGGGAATTCCTACGAGCAGTACTTC	CAINGQGNSYEQYF
TRBV6-5	TRBJ1-4	.	.	TGTGCCACCGCTTGGACAACTAATGAAAAACTGTTTTTT	CATAWTTNEKLFF
TRBV5-4	TRBJ1-1	.	.	TGTGCCAGCAGCTTTCAGGCAGGGTTGGGGAACACTGAAGCTTTCTTT	CASSFQAGLGNTEAFF
TRBV5-3	TRBJ1-1	.	.	TGTGCCAGAAGTTCACGGCCGAGGGGAGCGGGGATGAACACTGAAGCTTTCTTT	CARSSRPRGAGMNTEAFF
TRBV5-1	TRBJ2-7	.	.	TGCGCCAGCAGCTTAAGTCCAGCCTTTTCCTACGAGCAGTACTTC	CASSLSPAFSYEQYF
TRBV6-1	TRBJ2-7	.	.	TGTGCCAGCAGTGAATTTGGTCAGTCCTACGAGCAGTACTTC	CASSEFGQSYEQYF
TRBV6-5	TRBJ2-7	once	.	TGTGCCAGCACCAAAGGGTCTTACGAGCAGTACTTC	CASTKGSYEQYF
TRBV27	TRBJ1-1	.	TRBD1	TGTGCCAGCAGTCCCCCGGGACAGGAAGCTTTCTTT	CASSPPGQEAFF
TRBV15	TRBJ2-1	once	.	TGTGCCACCAGCGGGGGCAATGAGCAGTTCTTC	CATSGGNEQFF
TRBV7-9	TRBJ2-7	.	.	TGTGCCAGCAGCTCATCAGACAGCAGTGGGTCCTACGAGCAGTACTTC	CASSSSDSSGSYEQYF
TRBV4-1	TRBJ1-1	.	.	TGCGCCAGCAGCCAAGAACCGGAGGGGAACACTGAAGCTTTCTTT	CASSQEPEGNTEAFF
TRBV7-9	TRBJ2-7	.	.	TGTGCCAGCAGCGGCCCCCGTGGTGGGGGTTACTCCTACGAGCAGTACTTC	CASSGPRGGGYSYEQYF
TRBV15	TRBJ1-4	.	.	TGTGCCACCAGCAGAGACTTTGGGGGTGGACCGACTAATGAAAAACTGTTTTTT	CATSRDFGGGPTNEKLFF
TRBV6-6	TRBJ2-7	once	.	TGTGCCAGCAGACATGCCTACGAGCAGTACTTC	CASRHAYEQYF
TRBV29-1	TRBJ1-1	.	.	TGCAGCGCCAAGTCCGGGGGAGGAGGGACTGAAGCTTTCTTT	CSAKSGGGGTEAFF
TRBV10-2	TRBJ2-1	.	.	TGCGCCAGCAGTGGGGGGTGGAATAATGAGCAGTTCTTC	CASSGGWNNEQFF
TRBV7-3	TRBJ2-7	.	TRBD2	TGTGCCAGCAGCCGCGAAGGCGGGGGGCTTCCCTACGAGCAGTACTTC	CASSREGGGLPYEQYF
TRBV6-5	TRBJ2-5	.	TRBD1	TGTGCCAGCAGTTACTCTTCAGGGGGAAGAGAGACCCAGTACTTC	CASSYSSGGRETQYF
TRBV7-9	TRBJ2-7	.	.	TGTGCCAGCAGCTTAGACGGCGAGCAGTACTTC	CASSLDGEQYF
TRBV29-1	TRBJ2-3	once	.	TGCAGGGTTGGGGGCGGCAGAACAGATACGCAGTATTTT	CRVGGGRTDTQYF
TRBV30	TRBJ1-1	once	.	TGTGCCTGGAGGCGACATATTAACACTGAAGCTTTCTTT	CAWRRHINTEAFF
TRBV19	TRBJ1-1	.	.	TGTGCCAGTACCACGACAGCGAACACTGAAGCTTTCTTT	CASTTTANTEAFF
TRBV11-3	TRBJ2-1	.	.	TGTGCCAGCAGCCTAGGGGGTTATTGGTACAATGAGCAGTTCTTC	CASSLGGYWYNEQFF
TRBV4-1	TRBJ2-5	once	TRBD1	TGCGCCAGCAGCACACACTGGACAGGGGACGAGACCCAGTACTTC	CASSTHWTGDETQYF
TRBV7-2	TRBJ2-3	.	.	TGTGCCAGCAGCCTGGTGCCAGCAGATACGCAGTATTTT	CASSLVPADTQYF
TRBV13	TRBJ2-3	.	TRBD2	TGTGCCAGCAGCCCACAGCGGGGGGCTTTGTCAGATACGCAGTATTTT	CASSPQRGALSDTQYF
TRBV13	TRBJ1-1	.	.	TGTGCCAGCAGCACCAGGGTGCCCATGAACACTGAAGCTTTCTTT	CASSTRVPMNTEAFF
TRBV2	TRBJ1-2	.	.	TGTGCCAGCAGTGAAGCGCGAGGCAGAAAAGACACCTTC	CASSEARGRKDTF